This note documents a single T cell receptor beta chain sequence. Antigen specificity is unknown. No infections or other immune events were documented during collection. The record originates from a study of identifying expanded T cells in peripheral blood. General observations from the study: Roughly two-week clone count variance significantly increased as total template count grew. Over about two and four weeks, about 15 and 18 clones changed, versus approximately 1.1 between replicates.

The method was immunoSEQ multiplex PCR; TCRdb's version includes in-frame clones alone and lacks a portion of them. In the table there are under 150,000 clones, 80% to 90% of which are singletons. Per the germline V gene, CDR1 is MGHRA and CDR2 is YSYEKL. The V and J ends lost 1 base and 10 bases respectively, with 10 bases between them. This CDR3 is built from 12 residues. Sequencing was carried out using blood. The V and J genes are TRBV4-1 and TRBJ1-1; maybe TRBD1 (5 bases). This TCR derives from a person aged 18-70 years in good health. CDR3 residues: CASSQGGVAAFF. CDR3 DNA: TGCGCCAGCAGCCAAGGGGGGGTAGCAGCTTTCTTT.